These T cell receptor beta chains were read from a single sample in a study of cytomegalovirus exposure and HLA in healthy donors. Only in-frame clones appear in the TCRdb table, and some are missing; sequencing was by immunoSEQ multiplex PCR. The table shows more than 95,000 clones, with about 84% occurring only once. The sequenced material came from PBMCs. These receptors all stem from a young man in good health and CMV-seropositive. The CDR3 runs from the conserved cysteine through the conserved F or W. Each record gives: J gene, V gene, D gene, CDR3 protein. A D gene is named only where the DNA matches it firmly.

TRBJ2-1 | TRBV6-6 | TRBD2 | CASILTSGGYNEQFF
TRBJ2-3 | TRBV11-2 | NA | CASSLDDRRTDTQYF
TRBJ2-3 | TRBV5-1 | TRBD1 | CASRPWDRHTDTQYF
TRBJ1-2 | TRBV6-5 | NA | CASSPGGGGGYTF
TRBJ1-2 | TRBV5-8 | TRBD1 | CASSLGDRGLLSYTF
TRBJ2-1 | TRBV27 | NA | CASSWIGSYNEQFF
TRBJ1-1 | TRBV2 | NA | CASSEDRNTEAFF
TRBJ1-2 | TRBV7-2 | NA | CASSLSGPGYTF
TRBJ1-2 | TRBV27 | NA | CASSFIPTTNYGYTF
TRBJ2-7 | TRBV6-5 | NA | CASSYSTIGEQYF
TRBJ2-1 | TRBV13 | NA | CASSFRQGFGDEQFF
TRBJ1-2 | TRBV7-9 | NA | CASTPPELGGATNYGYTF
TRBJ2-3 | TRBV5-5 | TRBD2 | CASSLGGGPIGTDTQYF
TRBJ2-1 | TRBV7-7 | TRBD2 | CASSYDSGASYNEQFF
TRBJ2-2 | TRBV10-3 | NA | CAISDQGSNTGELFF
TRBJ2-2 | TRBV7-9 | NA | CASSLGGGRFAGELFF
TRBJ2-5 | TRBV25-1 | NA | CASSEFSGRETQYF